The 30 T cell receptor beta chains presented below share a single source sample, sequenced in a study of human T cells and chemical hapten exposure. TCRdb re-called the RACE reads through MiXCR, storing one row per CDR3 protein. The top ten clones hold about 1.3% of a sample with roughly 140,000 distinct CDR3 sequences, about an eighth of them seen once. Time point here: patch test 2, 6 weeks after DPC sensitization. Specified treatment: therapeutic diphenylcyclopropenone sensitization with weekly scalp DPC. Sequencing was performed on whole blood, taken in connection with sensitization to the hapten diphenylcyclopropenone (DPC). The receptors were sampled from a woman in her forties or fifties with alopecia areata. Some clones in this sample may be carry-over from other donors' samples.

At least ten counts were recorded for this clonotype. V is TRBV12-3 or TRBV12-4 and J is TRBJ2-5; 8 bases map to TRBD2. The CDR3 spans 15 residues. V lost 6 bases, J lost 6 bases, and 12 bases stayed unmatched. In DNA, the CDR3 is TGTGCCAGCAGGTCCCCGGGGGGGGGCCCAAAGACCCAGTACTTC. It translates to CASRSPGGGPKTQYF.

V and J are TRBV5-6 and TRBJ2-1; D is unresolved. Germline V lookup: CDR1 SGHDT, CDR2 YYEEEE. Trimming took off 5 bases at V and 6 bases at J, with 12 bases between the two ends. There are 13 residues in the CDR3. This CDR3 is CASRARSPNEQFF. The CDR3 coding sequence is TGTGCCAGCAGGGCTAGGAGCCCCAATGAGCAGTTCTTC.

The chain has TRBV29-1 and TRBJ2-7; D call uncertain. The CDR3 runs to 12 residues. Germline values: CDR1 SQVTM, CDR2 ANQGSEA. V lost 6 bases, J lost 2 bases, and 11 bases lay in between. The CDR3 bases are TGCAGCGTCGCGGCTGGGGCCTACGAGCAGTACTTC. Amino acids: CSVAAGAYEQYF.

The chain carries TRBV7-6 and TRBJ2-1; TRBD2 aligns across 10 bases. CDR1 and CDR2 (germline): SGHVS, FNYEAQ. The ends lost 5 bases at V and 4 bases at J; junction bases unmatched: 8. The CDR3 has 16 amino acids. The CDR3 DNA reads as TGTGCCAGCAGCACCACGCCTAGCGGGAGTTACAATGAGCAGTTCTTC. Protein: CASSTTPSGSYNEQFF.

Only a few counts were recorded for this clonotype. This CDR3 reads CASSLQFPLNPLHF. CDR3 in DNA: TGTGCCAGCAGCTTACAGTTTCCCCTAAATCCCCTCCACTTT. The chain combines TRBV2 with TRBJ1-6; D call uncertain. V lost 6 bases to trimming and J lost 13 bases, with 19 bases between them. This CDR3 has 14 amino acids. The germline V gene encodes CDR1 SNHLY and CDR2 FYNNEI.

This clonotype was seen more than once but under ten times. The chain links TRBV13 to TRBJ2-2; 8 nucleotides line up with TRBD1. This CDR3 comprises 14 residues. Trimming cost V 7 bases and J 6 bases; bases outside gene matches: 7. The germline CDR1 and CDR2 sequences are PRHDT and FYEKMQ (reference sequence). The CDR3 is CASTRVQGAGELFF. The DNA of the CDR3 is TGTGCCAGCACCCGTGTACAGGGGGCCGGGGAGCTGTTTTTT. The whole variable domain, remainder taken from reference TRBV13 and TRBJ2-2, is AAGVIQSPRHLIKEKRETATLKCYPIPRHDTVYWYQQGPGQDPQFLISFYEKMQSDKGSIPDRFSAQQFSDYHSELNMSSLELGDSALYFCASTRVQGAGELFFGEGSRLTVL.

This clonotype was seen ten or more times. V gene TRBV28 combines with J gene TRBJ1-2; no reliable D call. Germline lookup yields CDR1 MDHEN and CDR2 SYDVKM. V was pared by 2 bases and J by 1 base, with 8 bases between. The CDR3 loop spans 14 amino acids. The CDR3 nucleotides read TGTGCCAGCAGTTTAGGGCAGTTTAACTATGGCTACACCTTC. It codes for CASSLGQFNYGYTF.

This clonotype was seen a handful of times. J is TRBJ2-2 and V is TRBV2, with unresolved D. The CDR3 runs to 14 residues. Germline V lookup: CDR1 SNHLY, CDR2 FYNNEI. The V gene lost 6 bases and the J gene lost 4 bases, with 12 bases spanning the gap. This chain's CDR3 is CASSVRVSTGELFF. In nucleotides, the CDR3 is TGTGCCAGCAGCGTTAGGGTCAGCACCGGGGAGCTGTTTTTT.

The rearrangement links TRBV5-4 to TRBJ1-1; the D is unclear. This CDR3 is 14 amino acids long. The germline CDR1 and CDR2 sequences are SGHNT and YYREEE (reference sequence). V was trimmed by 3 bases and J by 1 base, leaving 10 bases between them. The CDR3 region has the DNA TGTGCCAGCAGCTGGGCCCCGGGGAACACTGAAGCTTTCTTT. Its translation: CASSWAPGNTEAFF.

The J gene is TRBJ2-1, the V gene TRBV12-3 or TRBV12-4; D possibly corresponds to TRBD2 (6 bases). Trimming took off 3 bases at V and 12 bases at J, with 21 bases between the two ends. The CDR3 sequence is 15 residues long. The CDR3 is CASSFSPSAGKVQFF. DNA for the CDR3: TGTGCCAGCAGTTTCTCCCCTAGCGCGGGCAAGGTGCAGTTCTTC.

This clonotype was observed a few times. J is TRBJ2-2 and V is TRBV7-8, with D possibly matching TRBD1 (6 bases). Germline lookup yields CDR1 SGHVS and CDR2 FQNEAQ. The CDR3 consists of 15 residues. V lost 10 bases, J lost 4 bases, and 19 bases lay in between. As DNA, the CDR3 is TGTGCCACCGAACGTTGGGGGCCGATCACCGGGGAGCTGTTTTTT. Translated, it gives CATERWGPITGELFF.

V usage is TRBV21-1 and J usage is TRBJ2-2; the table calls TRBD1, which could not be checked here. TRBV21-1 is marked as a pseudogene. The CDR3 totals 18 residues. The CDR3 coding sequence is TGTGCCAGCGGCAAAGAAGGCAGGGGGCTTTTGGACACCGGGGAGCTGTTTTTT. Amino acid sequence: CASGKEGRGLLDTGELFF.

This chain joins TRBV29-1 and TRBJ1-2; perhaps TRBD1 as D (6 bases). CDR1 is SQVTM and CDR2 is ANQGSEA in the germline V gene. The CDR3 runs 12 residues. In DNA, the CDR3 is TGCGCCGCGTCGGGGGGCTGGTATGGCTACACCTTC. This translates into CAASGGWYGYTF. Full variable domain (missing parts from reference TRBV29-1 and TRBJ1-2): SAVISQKPSRDICQRGTSLTIQCQVDSQVTMMFWYRQQPGQSLTLIATANQGSEATYESGFVIDKFPISRPNLTFSTLTVSNMSPEDSSIYLCAASGGWYGYTFGSGTRLTVV.

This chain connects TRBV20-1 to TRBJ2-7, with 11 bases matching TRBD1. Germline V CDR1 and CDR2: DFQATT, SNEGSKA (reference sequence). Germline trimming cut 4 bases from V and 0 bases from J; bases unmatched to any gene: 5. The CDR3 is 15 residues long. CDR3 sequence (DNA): TGCAGTGCTATCCCCGGGACAGGGGGCTCCTACGAGCAGTACTTC. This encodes CSAIPGTGGSYEQYF.

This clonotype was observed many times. DNA for the CDR3: TGTGCCAGCAGCGTAGTGGCGGATTCCTACGAGCAGTACTTC. It translates to CASSVVADSYEQYF. The chain carries TRBV9 and TRBJ2-7; no clear D gene. CDR1 is SGDLS and CDR2 is YYNGEE in the germline V gene. V lost 0 bases, J lost 1 base, and 8 bases lay in between. The CDR3 is made up of 14 amino acids. Using reference TRBV9 and TRBJ2-7 for the parts outside the CDR3, the full variable domain is DSGVTQTPKHLITATGQRVTLRCSPRSGDLSVYWYQQSLDQGLQFLIQYYNGEERAKGNILERFSAQQFPDLHSELNLSSLELGDSALYFCASSVVADSYEQYFGPGTRLTVT.

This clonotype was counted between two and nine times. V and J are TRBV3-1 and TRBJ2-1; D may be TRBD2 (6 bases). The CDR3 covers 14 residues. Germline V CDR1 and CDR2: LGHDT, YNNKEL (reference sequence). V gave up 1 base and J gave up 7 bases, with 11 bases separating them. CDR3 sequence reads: CASSQGLAQNEQFF. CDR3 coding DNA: TGTGCCAGCAGCCAAGGCCTAGCGCAGAATGAGCAGTTCTTC.

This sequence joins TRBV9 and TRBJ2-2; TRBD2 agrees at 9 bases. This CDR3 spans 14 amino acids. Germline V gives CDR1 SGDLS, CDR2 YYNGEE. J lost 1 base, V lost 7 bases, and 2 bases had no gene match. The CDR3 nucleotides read TGTGCCAGCGGTAGCGGGAGGAACACCGGGGAGCTGTTTTTT. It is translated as CASGSGRNTGELFF.

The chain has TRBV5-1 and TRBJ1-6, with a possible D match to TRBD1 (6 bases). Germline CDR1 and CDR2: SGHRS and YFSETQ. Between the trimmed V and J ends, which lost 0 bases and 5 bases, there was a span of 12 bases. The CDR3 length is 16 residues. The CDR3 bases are TGCGCCAGCAGCTTGGCCGGGACACCAGATAATTCACCCCTCCACTTT. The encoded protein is CASSLAGTPDNSPLHF.

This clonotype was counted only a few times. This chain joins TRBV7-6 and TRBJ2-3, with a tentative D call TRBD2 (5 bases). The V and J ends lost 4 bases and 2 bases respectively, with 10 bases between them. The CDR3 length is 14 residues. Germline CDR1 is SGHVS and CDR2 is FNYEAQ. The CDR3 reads CASSSRDSTDTQYF. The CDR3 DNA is TGTGCCAGCAGCTCCCGGGATTCCACAGATACGCAGTATTTT. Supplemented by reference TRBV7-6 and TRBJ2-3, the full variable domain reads GAGVSQSPRYKVTKRGQDVALRCDPISGHVSLYWYRQALGQGPEFLTYFNYEAQQDKSGLPNDRFSAERPEGSISTLTIQRTEQRDSAMYRCASSSRDSTDTQYFGPGTRLTVL.

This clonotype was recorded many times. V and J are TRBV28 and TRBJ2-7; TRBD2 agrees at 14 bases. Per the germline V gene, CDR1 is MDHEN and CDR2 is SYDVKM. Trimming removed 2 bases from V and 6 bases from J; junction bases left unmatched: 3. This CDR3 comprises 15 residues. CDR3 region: CASSLRGLAGAEQYF. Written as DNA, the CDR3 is TGTGCCAGCAGTTTAAGGGGACTAGCGGGGGCCGAGCAGTACTTC.

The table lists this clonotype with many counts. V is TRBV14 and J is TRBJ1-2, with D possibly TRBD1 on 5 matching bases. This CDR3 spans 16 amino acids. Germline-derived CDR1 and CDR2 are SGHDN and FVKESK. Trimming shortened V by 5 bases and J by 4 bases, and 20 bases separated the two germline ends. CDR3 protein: CASSSQPVPGGYGYTF. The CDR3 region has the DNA TGTGCCAGCAGCTCCCAACCGGTTCCGGGGGGCTATGGCTACACCTTC.

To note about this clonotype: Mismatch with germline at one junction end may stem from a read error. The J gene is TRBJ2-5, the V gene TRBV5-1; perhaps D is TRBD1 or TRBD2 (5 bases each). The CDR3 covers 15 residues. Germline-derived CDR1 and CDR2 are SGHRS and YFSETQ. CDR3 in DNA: TGCGCCAGCAGCTCTCAATCAGGGATGGGGGAGACCCAGCACTTC. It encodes CASSSQSGMGETQHF.

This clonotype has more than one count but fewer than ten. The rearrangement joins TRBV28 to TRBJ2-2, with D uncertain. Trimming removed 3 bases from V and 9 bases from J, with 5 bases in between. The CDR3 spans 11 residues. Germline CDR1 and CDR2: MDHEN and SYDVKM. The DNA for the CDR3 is TGTGCCAGCAGTTTTTTCCGGGAGCTGTTTTTT. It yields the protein CASSFFRELFF.

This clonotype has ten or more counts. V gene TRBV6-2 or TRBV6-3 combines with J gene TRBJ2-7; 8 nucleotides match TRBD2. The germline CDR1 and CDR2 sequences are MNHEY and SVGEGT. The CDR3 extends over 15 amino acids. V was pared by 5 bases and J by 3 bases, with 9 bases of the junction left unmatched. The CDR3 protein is CASSTIRTSLYEQYF. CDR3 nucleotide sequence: TGTGCCAGCAGTACAATTCGGACTAGCCTCTACGAGCAGTACTTC.

The CDR3 DNA reads as TGTGCCAGCAGTGAAATGGGGGGACTGAACACCGGGGAGCTGTTTTTT. It encodes CASSEMGGLNTGELFF. The chain links TRBV2 to TRBJ2-2; tentatively, D is TRBD2 (6 bases). Deletions cut 2 bases from V and 1 base from J, with 11 bases between. CDR3 length equals 16 residues. Germline CDR1 and CDR2: SNHLY and FYNNEI.

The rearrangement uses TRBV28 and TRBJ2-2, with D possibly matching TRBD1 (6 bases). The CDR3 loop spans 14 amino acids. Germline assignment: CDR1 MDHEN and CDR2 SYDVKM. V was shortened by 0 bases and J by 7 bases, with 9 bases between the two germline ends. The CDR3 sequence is CASSLWGAGGELFF. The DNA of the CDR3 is TGTGCCAGCAGTTTATGGGGGGCCGGCGGGGAGCTGTTTTTT.

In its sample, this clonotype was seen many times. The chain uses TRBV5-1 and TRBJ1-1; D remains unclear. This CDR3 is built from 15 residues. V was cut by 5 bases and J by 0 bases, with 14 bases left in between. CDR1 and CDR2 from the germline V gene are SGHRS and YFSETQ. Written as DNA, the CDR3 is TGCGCCAGCAGTTCTTTTCTCGGGGTGAACACTGAAGCTTTCTTT. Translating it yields CASSSFLGVNTEAFF.

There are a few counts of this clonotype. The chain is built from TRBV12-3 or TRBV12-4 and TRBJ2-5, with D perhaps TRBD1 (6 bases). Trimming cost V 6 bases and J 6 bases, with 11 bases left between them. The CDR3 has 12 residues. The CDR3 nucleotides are TGTGCCAGCAGCGCAGGGGATCAGACCCAGTACTTC. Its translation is CASSAGDQTQYF.

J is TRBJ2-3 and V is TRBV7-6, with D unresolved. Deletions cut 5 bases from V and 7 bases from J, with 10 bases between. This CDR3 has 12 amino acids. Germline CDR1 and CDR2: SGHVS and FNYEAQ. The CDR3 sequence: CASSQRSNTQYF. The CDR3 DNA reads TGTGCCAGCAGCCAGAGAAGTAATACGCAGTATTTT.

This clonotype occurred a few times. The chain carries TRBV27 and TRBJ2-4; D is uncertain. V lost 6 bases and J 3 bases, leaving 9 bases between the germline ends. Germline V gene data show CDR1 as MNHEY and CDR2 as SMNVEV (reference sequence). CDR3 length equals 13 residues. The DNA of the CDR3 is TGTGCCAGCAGACAGCAAGGCAAAAACATTCAGTACTTC. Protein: CASRQQGKNIQYF.